A selection of T cell receptor beta chains follows, all from one sample in a study of T cell repertoires in aging, cancer and after chemotherapy. TCRdb called the multiplex PCR reads again in MiXCR, with one record for every CDR3 protein. The sample carries roughly 2,900 distinct CDR3 sequences, approximately 35% recorded once. Sequenced input: blood. These receptors were taken from a human donor in good health. The CDR3 runs from the conserved cysteine through the conserved F or W. The D gene is left open where the match is weak. Not every row has a clone size; where given, it reads once, few, many or a size class.

D,size,V,J,CDR3,DNA
TRBD1,-,TRBV7-9,TRBJ2-5,CASSDREQETQYF,TGTGCCAGCAGCGACAGGGAGCAAGAGACCCAGTACTTC
-,-,TRBV5-1,TRBJ2-7,CASSLAGPLSYEQYF,TGCGCCAGCAGCTTGGCGGGACCGCTCTCCTACGAGCAGTACTTC
TRBD2,-,TRBV24-1,TRBJ2-5,CATSDQAGGPQETQYF,TGTGCCACCAGTGATCAAGCGGGGGGGCCCCAAGAGACCCAGTACTTC
-,-,TRBV27,TRBJ1-2,CASSPHRSYGYTF,TGTGCCAGCAGTCCCCACCGATCCTATGGCTACACCTTC
-,-,TRBV30,TRBJ1-3,CAWKFTGNTIYF,TGTGCCTGGAAATTCACTGGAAACACCATATATTTT
-,few,TRBV6-2/TRBV6-3,TRBJ2-7,CASSYSRFEESYEQYF,TGTGCCAGCAGTTACTCGAGGTTTGAGGAATCCTACGAGCAGTACTTC
TRBD1,few,TRBV12-3/TRBV12-4,TRBJ1-1,CASSPTGFGTEAFF,TGTGCCAGCAGCCCGACAGGGTTCGGCACTGAAGCTTTCTTT
-,-,TRBV6-2/TRBV6-3,TRBJ1-2,CASRQGGLYCYTF,TGTGCCAGCAGACAAGGGGGGCTCTATTGCTACACCTTC
-,few,TRBV12-3/TRBV12-4,TRBJ1-3,CASRPAESGNTIYF,TGTGCCAGCAGGCCCGCGGAGTCTGGAAACACCATATATTTT
-,medium-sized,TRBV27,TRBJ2-2,CASSPRREGELFF,TGTGCCAGCAGTCCCAGGAGGGAAGGGGAGCTGTTTTTT
TRBD1,once,TRBV7-9,TRBJ2-1,CASSLLTGTNEQFF,TGTGCCAGCAGCCTCTTGACAGGGACGAATGAGCAGTTCTTC
-,few,TRBV19,TRBJ2-7,CASSIDFPGEEYF,TGTGCCAGTAGTATAGATTTTCCGGGGGAGGAGTACTTC
TRBD1,medium-sized,TRBV6-1,TRBJ2-7,CASSEGGTGAYEQYF,TGTGCCAGCAGTGAAGGGGGGACAGGGGCCTACGAGCAGTACTTC
-,-,TRBV10-3,TRBJ1-1,CAITGKDSALNTEAFF,TGTGCCATCACAGGGAAGGACAGTGCCCTTAACACTGAAGCTTTCTTT
TRBD1,-,TRBV30,TRBJ1-1,CAWVTGKAFF,TGTGCCTGGGTGACAGGGAAAGCTTTCTTT
-,-,TRBV18,TRBJ2-7,CASSKPGAVSSYEQYF,TGTGCCAGCTCCAAACCCGGAGCGGTGAGCTCCTACGAGCAGTACTTC